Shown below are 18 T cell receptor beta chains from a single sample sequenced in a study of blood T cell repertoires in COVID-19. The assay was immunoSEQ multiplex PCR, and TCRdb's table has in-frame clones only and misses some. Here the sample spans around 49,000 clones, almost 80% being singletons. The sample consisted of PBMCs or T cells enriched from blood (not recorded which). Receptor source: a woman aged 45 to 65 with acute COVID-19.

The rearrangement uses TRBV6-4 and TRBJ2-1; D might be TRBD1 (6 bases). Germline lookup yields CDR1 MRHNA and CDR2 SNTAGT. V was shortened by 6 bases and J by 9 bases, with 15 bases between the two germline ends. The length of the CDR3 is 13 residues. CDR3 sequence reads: CASSPTGSGEQFF. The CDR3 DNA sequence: TGTGCCAGCAGCCCCACAGGGAGCGGTGAGCAGTTCTTC.

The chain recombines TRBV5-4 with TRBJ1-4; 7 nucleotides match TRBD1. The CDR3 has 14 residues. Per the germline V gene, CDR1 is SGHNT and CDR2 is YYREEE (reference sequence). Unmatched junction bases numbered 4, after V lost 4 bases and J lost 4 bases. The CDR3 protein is CASSPDRLNEKLFF. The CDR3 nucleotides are TGTGCCAGCAGCCCGGACAGGCTTAATGAAAAACTGTTTTTT.

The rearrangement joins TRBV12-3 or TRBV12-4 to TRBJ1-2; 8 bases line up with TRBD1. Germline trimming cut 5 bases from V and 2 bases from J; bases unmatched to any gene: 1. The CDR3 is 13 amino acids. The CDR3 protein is CASSRTGNYGYTF. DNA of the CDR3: TGTGCCAGCAGTCGGACAGGGAACTATGGCTACACCTTC.

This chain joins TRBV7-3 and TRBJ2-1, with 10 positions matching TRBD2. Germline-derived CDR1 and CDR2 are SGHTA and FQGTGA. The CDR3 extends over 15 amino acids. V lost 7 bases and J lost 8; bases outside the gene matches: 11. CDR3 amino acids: CASKRSGGALDEQFF. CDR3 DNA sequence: TGTGCCAGCAAGAGGAGCGGGGGGGCTTTGGATGAGCAGTTCTTC.

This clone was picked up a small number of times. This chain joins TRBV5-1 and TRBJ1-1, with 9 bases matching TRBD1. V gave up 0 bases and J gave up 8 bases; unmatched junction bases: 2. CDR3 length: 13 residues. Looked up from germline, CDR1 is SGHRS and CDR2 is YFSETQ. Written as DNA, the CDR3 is TGCGCCAGCAGCTTGGGTACAGGGGGCGAAGCTTTCTTT. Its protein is CASSLGTGGEAFF. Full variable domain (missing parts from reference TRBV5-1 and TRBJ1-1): KAGVTQTPRYLIKTRGQQVTLSCSPISGHRSVSWYQQTPGQGLQFLFEYFSETQRNKGNFPGRFSGRQFSNSRSEMNVSTLELGDSALYLCASSLGTGGEAFFGQGTRLTVV.

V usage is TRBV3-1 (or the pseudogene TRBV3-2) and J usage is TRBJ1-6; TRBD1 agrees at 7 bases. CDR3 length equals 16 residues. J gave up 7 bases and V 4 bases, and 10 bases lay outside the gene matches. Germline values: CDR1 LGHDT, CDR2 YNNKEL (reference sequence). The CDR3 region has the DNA TGTGCCAGCAGCCTTGGACAGGCCCAGAGGAATTCACCCCTCCACTTT. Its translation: CASSLGQAQRNSPLHF.

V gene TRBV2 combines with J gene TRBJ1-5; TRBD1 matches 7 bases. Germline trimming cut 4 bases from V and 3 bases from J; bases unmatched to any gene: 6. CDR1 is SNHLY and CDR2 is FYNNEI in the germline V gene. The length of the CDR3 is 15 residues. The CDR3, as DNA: TGTGCCAGCAGTGGGAACAGGGGTCACAATCAGCCCCAGCATTTT. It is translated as CASSGNRGHNQPQHF.

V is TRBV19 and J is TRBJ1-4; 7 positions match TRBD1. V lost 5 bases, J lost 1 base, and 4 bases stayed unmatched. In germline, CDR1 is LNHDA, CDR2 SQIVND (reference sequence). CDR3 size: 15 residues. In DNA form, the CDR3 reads TGTGCCAGTAGTCGGCAGGGGGGAACTAATGAAAAACTGTTTTTT. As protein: CASSRQGGTNEKLFF.

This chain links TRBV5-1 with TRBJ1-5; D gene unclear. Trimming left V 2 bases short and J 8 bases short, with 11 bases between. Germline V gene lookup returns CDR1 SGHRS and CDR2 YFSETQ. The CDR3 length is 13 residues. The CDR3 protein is CASSLLHGEPQHF. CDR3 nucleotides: TGCGCCAGCAGCTTACTACATGGAGAGCCCCAGCATTTT.

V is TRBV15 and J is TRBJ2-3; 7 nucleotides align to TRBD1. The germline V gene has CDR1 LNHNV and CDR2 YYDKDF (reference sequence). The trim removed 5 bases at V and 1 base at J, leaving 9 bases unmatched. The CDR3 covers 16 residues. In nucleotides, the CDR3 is TGTGCCACCAGCCCGGAACGAGGGGGCGGCACAGATACGCAGTATTTT. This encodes CATSPERGGGTDTQYF.

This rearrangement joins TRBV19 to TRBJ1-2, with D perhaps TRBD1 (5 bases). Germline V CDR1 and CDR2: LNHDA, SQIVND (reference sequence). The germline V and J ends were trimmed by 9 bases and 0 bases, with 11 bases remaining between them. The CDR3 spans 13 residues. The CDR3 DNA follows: TGTGCCAGACGACAGTTTCCTAACTATGGCTACACCTTC. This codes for CARRQFPNYGYTF.

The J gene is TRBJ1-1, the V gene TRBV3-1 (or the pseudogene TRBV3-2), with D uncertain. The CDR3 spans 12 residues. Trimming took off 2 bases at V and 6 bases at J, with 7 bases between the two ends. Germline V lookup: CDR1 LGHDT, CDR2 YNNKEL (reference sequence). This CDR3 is CASSQSFSEAFF. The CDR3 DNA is TGTGCCAGCAGCCAATCTTTTTCTGAAGCTTTCTTT.

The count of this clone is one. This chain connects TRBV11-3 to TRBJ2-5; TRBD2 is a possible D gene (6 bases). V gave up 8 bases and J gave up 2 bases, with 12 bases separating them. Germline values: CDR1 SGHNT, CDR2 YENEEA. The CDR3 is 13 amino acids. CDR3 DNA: TGTGCCAGCCGGCGGGGAGTGCAAGAGACCCAGTACTTC. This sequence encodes CASRRGVQETQYF.

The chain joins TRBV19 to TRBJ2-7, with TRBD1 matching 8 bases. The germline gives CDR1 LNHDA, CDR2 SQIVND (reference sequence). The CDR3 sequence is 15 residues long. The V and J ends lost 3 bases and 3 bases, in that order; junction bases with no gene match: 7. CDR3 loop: CASSIGGTGNYEQYF. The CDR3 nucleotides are TGTGCCAGTAGTATTGGCGGGACAGGTAACTACGAGCAGTACTTC.

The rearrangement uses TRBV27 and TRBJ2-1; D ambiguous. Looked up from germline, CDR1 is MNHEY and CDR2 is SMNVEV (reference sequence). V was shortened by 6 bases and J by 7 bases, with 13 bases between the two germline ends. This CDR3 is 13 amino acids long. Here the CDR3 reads CASRPESGNEQFF. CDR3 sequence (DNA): TGTGCCAGCAGGCCGGAGAGTGGGAATGAGCAGTTCTTC.

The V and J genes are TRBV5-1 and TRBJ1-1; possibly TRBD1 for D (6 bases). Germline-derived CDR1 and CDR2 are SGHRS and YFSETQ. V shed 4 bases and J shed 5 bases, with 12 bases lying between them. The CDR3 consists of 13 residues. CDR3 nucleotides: TGCGCCAGCAGCGCGGGGGCGGGAACTGAAGCTTTCTTT. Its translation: CASSAGAGTEAFF. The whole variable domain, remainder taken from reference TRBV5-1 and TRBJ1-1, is KAGVTQTPRYLIKTRGQQVTLSCSPISGHRSVSWYQQTPGQGLQFLFEYFSETQRNKGNFPGRFSGRQFSNSRSEMNVSTLELGDSALYLCASSAGAGTEAFFGQGTRLTVV.

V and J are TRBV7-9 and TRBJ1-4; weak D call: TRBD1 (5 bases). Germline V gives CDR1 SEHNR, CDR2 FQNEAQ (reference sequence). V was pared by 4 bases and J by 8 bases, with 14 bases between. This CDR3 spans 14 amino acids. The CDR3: CASSSGLEGEKLFF. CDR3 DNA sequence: TGTGCCAGCAGCTCGGGGCTGGAGGGGGAAAAACTGTTTTTT.

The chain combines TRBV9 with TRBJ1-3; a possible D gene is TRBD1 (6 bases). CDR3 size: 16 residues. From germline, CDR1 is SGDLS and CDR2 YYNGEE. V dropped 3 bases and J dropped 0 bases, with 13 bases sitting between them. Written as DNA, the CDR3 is TGTGCCAGCAGCGGGCTGGGGGCCTACTCTGGAAACACCATATATTTT. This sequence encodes CASSGLGAYSGNTIYF.